This T cell receptor beta chain stems from a study of blood T cell repertoires in COVID-19. The CDR3 length is 16 residues. Germline V gene sequence: CDR1 MNHEY, CDR2 SVGAGI. V was shortened by 2 bases and J by 10 bases, with 23 bases between the two germline ends. TCRdb's copy holds only in-frame clones and misses some; the assay was immunoSEQ multiplex PCR. The sample records fewer than 250,000 clones, approximately 80% being singletons. Seattle's enrolled individuals joined amid active infection and were then monitored longitudinally. The gene calls are TRBV6-5 and TRBJ1-1, with D possibly matching TRBD1 (6 bases). The sequencing input was peripheral blood. This clonotype originated in a man between 60 and 75 years old with COVID-19, enrolled during active disease. The CDR3 DNA follows: TGTGCCAGCAGTTACCGGGATGGCCAGGGGCGAGGATCAGCTTTCTTT. Its protein is CASSYRDGQGRGSAFF.